The 21 T cell receptor beta chains given below trace back to one sample, sequenced in a study of cytomegalovirus exposure and HLA in healthy donors. Vbeta (60) and Jbeta (13) primers were used in the PCR. Some clones are missing from TCRdb's copy, which holds only in-frame ones; the method was immunoSEQ multiplex PCR. The table has about 110,000 clones, 74% seen once. The sample consisted of PBMCs. These receptors originate from a woman aged 40 to 49 in good health and CMV-seropositive.

This chain uses TRBV2 with TRBJ2-1; 9 nucleotides agree with TRBD1. Trimming cost V 8 bases and J 0 bases; bases outside gene matches: 14. CDR1 is SNHLY and CDR2 is FYNNEI in the germline V gene. The CDR3 totals 18 residues. CDR3 in amino acids: CASGWDRVPVGSYNEQFF. The CDR3 coding sequence is TGTGCCAGCGGGTGGGACAGGGTCCCTGTCGGCTCCTACAATGAGCAGTTCTTC.

This chain connects TRBV9 to TRBJ2-5; TRBD2 matches at 7 bases. V trimming: 0 bases; J trimming: 5 bases; junction bases outside the gene matches: 7. Germline loops: CDR1 SGDLS, CDR2 YYNGEE. CDR3 length: 15 residues. DNA for the CDR3: TGTGCCAGCAGCGTAGGGCTAGCGGTGGGGGAGACCCAGTACTTC. This encodes CASSVGLAVGETQYF.

On this clone: The sample has other DNA sequences that encode this CDR3 too. This chain links TRBV15 with TRBJ1-5; 7 bases map to TRBD1. The J segment lost 1 base and the V segment lost 8 bases, leaving 2 bases of the junction unmatched. The CDR3 is made up of 13 amino acids. From germline, CDR1 is LNHNV and CDR2 YYDKDF (reference sequence). The CDR3 bases are TGTGCCACCGCACAGGGGAGCAATCAGCCCCAGCATTTT. The encoded protein is CATAQGSNQPQHF.

This sequence joins TRBV6-1 and TRBJ2-7; D is uncertain. V lost 1 base and J lost 7, with 14 bases in between. From germline, CDR1 is MNHNS and CDR2 SASEGT. This CDR3 comprises 14 residues. The CDR3 reads CASSEGGVRWEQYF. Written as DNA, the CDR3 is TGTGCCAGCAGTGAAGGAGGCGTTAGGTGGGAGCAGTACTTC.

This rearrangement joins TRBV6-4 to TRBJ2-3, with TRBD2 as a possible D gene (5 bases). From germline, CDR1 is MRHNA and CDR2 SNTAGT. The CDR3 consists of 16 residues. V dropped 1 base and J dropped 1 base, with 12 bases sitting between them. DNA of the CDR3: TGTGCCAGCAGTGACTACTTTAACGGGGGCACAGATACGCAGTATTTT. Amino acid sequence: CASSDYFNGGTDTQYF.

The genes are TRBV5-4 and TRBJ1-2, with a tentative D call TRBD1 (5 bases). The CDR3 is made up of 13 amino acids. The germline V and J ends were trimmed by 2 bases and 8 bases, with 13 bases remaining between them. Germline V gene data show CDR1 as SGHNT and CDR2 as YYREEE (reference sequence). CDR3 region: CASSLSREGGYTF. CDR3 in DNA: TGTGCCAGCAGCTTAAGCAGGGAGGGAGGCTACACCTTC.

This sequence joins TRBV4-1 and TRBJ1-3, with D maybe TRBD1 (6 bases). The CDR3 loop spans 14 amino acids. Between the trimmed V and J ends, which lost 6 bases and 1 base, there was a span of 10 bases. Germline loops: CDR1 MGHRA, CDR2 YSYEKL. CDR3 in DNA: TGCGCCAGCAGGCTACAGGGTTCTGGAAACACCATATATTTT. This translates into CASRLQGSGNTIYF.

The chain links TRBV5-4 to TRBJ2-7, with 7 bases lining up with TRBD1. Germline CDR1 SGHNT, CDR2 YYREEE (reference sequence). After removal of 3 bases from V and 1 base from J, the junction contained 4 bases not matched to a gene. The CDR3 length is 14 residues. CDR3 in DNA: TGTGCCAGCAGCTCATACAGGGGATCCTACGAGCAGTACTTC. Amino acids: CASSSYRGSYEQYF.

The rearrangement uses TRBV11-2 and TRBJ1-4; D ambiguous. Between the trimmed V and J ends, which lost 0 bases and 0 bases, there was a span of 8 bases. The germline V gene encodes CDR1 SGHAT and CDR2 FQNNGV. The CDR3 loop spans 16 amino acids. In nucleotides, the CDR3 is TGTGCCAGCAGCTTAGATTTGTCAGCAACTAATGAAAAACTGTTTTTT. Its translation is CASSLDLSATNEKLFF.

This clone has more than one count but fewer than ten. This rearrangement joins TRBV5-6 to TRBJ2-3; 10 bases agree with TRBD2. CDR1 is SGHDT and CDR2 is YYEEEE in the germline V gene. Trimming at V came to 4 bases and at J to 3 bases, leaving 2 bases not matched to a gene. The CDR3 is 14 residues long. The CDR3, as DNA: TGTGCCAGCAGCCCGGGACTAGCGACAGATACGCAGTATTTT. It specifies CASSPGLATDTQYF.

This chain joins TRBV6-5 and TRBJ1-6; 10 bases are a match to TRBD1. Germline V gives CDR1 MNHEY, CDR2 SVGAGI. V dropped 6 bases and J dropped 5; count of bases not matched to a gene: 4. This CDR3 has 15 residues. Here the CDR3 reads CASRRQGANNSPLHF. The CDR3 DNA sequence: TGTGCCAGCAGACGACAGGGGGCGAATAATTCACCCCTCCACTTT.

J is TRBJ2-1 and V is TRBV18; 8 bases are shared with TRBD1. The CDR3 has 17 residues. Unmatched junction bases numbered 6, after V lost 2 bases and J lost 0 bases. Germline CDR1 is KGHSH and CDR2 is LQKENI. The CDR3 DNA reads as TGTGCCAGCTCACCAACGGGGACAGGTCGCTCCTACAATGAGCAGTTCTTC. It specifies CASSPTGTGRSYNEQFF.

This chain joins TRBV28 and TRBJ1-1; D is possibly TRBD1 (6 bases). The CDR3 length is 12 residues. Germline loops: CDR1 MDHEN, CDR2 SYDVKM. V was trimmed by 8 bases and J by 7 bases, leaving 14 bases between them. The CDR3 region is CASLTRGGEAFF. The DNA of the CDR3 is TGTGCCAGCCTTACGAGGGGGGGTGAAGCTTTCTTT. The variable domain in full, with the rest retrieved from reference TRBV28 and TRBJ1-1, is DVKVTQSSRYLVKRTGEKVFLECVQDMDHENMFWYRQDPGLGLRLIYFSYDVKMKEKGDIPEGYSVSREKKERFSLILESASTNQTSMYLCASLTRGGEAFFGQGTRLTVV.

The chain is built from TRBV10-3 and TRBJ2-5, with 10 positions matching TRBD2. V lost 6 bases and J lost 4; bases outside the gene matches: 8. The length of the CDR3 is 15 residues. Germline lookup yields CDR1 ENHRY and CDR2 SYGVKD. CDR3 protein: CAIRASGGRLETQYF. The CDR3 DNA reads as TGTGCCATCAGGGCTAGCGGGGGCAGGCTAGAGACCCAGTACTTC.

The genes are TRBV5-8 and TRBJ2-7; TRBD2 matches at 7 bases. Germline V lookup: CDR1 SGHTS, CDR2 YDEGEE. The junction had 5 bases not matched to a gene; V was cut back by 4 bases and J by 1 base. This CDR3 region has 14 residues. CDR3 loop: CASSLYGGSYEQYF. In nucleotides, the CDR3 is TGTGCCAGCAGCCTTTACGGGGGGTCCTACGAGCAGTACTTC.

The V gene is TRBV4-1, the J gene TRBJ2-7; TRBD1 matches at 10 bases. The length of the CDR3 is 15 residues. Per the germline V gene, CDR1 is MGHRA and CDR2 is YSYEKL. The ends lost 2 bases at V and 6 bases at J; junction bases unmatched: 7. CDR3 loop: CASSQHGTGVGEQYF. The CDR3 DNA is TGCGCCAGCAGCCAACACGGGACAGGGGTCGGCGAGCAGTACTTC.

This clone has just a few counts. The CDR3 region is CSTSGVTNTEAFF. The CDR3 DNA reads as TGCAGCACCTCGGGAGTAACGAACACTGAAGCTTTCTTT. The chain recombines TRBV29-1 with TRBJ1-1; D is undetermined. The CDR3 spans 13 residues. The germline V gene encodes CDR1 SQVTM and CDR2 ANQGSEA. V dropped 8 bases and J dropped 1 base, with 14 bases sitting between them.

This clone was detected only a few times. This chain links TRBV30 with TRBJ1-1; D call uncertain. V was shortened by 0 bases and J by 7 bases, with 12 bases between the two germline ends. This CDR3 region has 13 residues. Per the germline V gene, CDR1 is GTSNPN and CDR2 is SVGIG (reference sequence). The CDR3 DNA reads TGTGCCTGGAGTGTAGAGAGGGTAAGTGAAGCTTTCTTT. Its protein product is CAWSVERVSEAFF. Full variable domain (outside the CDR3, taken from reference TRBV30 and TRBJ1-1): SQTIHQWPATLVQPVGSPLSLECTVEGTSNPNLYWYRQAAGRGLQLLFYSVGIGQISSEVPQNLSASRPQDRQFILSSKKLLLSDSGFYLCAWSVERVSEAFFGQGTRLTVV.

The CDR3 sequence: CASSRGTSSNQPQHF. The CDR3 coding sequence is TGTGCCAGCAGTCGCGGCACTTCCAGCAATCAGCCCCAGCATTTT. The chain is built from TRBV27 and TRBJ1-5; D is unclear. Germline V CDR1 and CDR2: MNHEY, SMNVEV (reference sequence). The CDR3 is 15 amino acids. Trimming pared 5 bases from V and 1 base from J, leaving 12 bases between.

The J gene is TRBJ1-5, the V gene TRBV30; D might be TRBD1 (5 bases). Trimming pared 3 bases from V and 7 bases from J, leaving 13 bases between. This CDR3 comprises 13 residues. The germline V gene has CDR1 GTSNPN and CDR2 SVGIG (reference sequence). The CDR3 nucleotides are TGTGCCTGGAGCTCGTCGGGGGAGCAGCCCCAGCATTTT. As protein: CAWSSSGEQPQHF.

The chain is built from TRBV7-2 and TRBJ2-1; TRBD2 is a possible D gene (5 bases). Trimming cost V 5 bases and J 8 bases, with 19 bases left between them. The CDR3 loop spans 15 amino acids. CDR1 is SGHTA, CDR2 FQGNSA, per germline. Written as DNA, the CDR3 is TGTGCCAGCAGCCTAAGCGGTTCCTCTCTCCATGAGCAGTTCTTC. Its protein product is CASSLSGSSLHEQFF.